Below, 13 T cell receptor beta chains from the same sample are listed, as sequenced in a study of shared clonotypes between healthy human individuals. The method was immunoSEQ multiplex PCR; TCRdb's version includes in-frame clones alone and lacks a portion of them. The top ten clones hold over 0.12% of a sample with millions of clones, approximately 90% of them seen once. Sequenced material: naive CD4+ T cells sorted from blood. Subset in this sample: CD45RA+ positively selected. These receptor sequences come from a man between 18 and 29 years old in good health.

The chain carries TRBV5-1 and TRBJ2-2; D gene uncertain. V was trimmed by 4 bases and J by 9 bases, leaving 16 bases between them. This CDR3 comprises 14 residues. Germline V lookup: CDR1 SGHRS, CDR2 YFSETQ. CDR3 sequence reads: CASSLQADPRELFF. CDR3 coding DNA: TGCGCCAGCAGCCTCCAGGCCGACCCCCGGGAGCTGTTTTTT.

V gene TRBV7-2 combines with J gene TRBJ2-7; 8 nucleotides line up with TRBD1. Germline V gives CDR1 SGHTA, CDR2 FQGNSA. The CDR3 has 14 residues. J was trimmed by 3 bases and V by 3 bases; bases with no gene match: 4. The CDR3 sequence: CASSFGTGRYEQYF. CDR3 bases: TGTGCCAGCAGCTTTGGGACAGGCCGCTACGAGCAGTACTTC. Together with reference TRBV7-2 and TRBJ2-7, the CDR3 gives the full variable domain: GAGVSQSPSNKVTEKGKDVELRCDPISGHTALYWYRQSLGQGLEFLIYFQGNSAPDKSGLPSDRFSAERTGGSVSTLTIQRTQQEDSAVYLCASSFGTGRYEQYFGPGTRLTVT.

The chain is built from TRBV6-1 and TRBJ1-6; TRBD1 matches 8 bases. V lost 4 bases to trimming and J lost 0 bases; unmatched junction nucleotides: 8. CDR3 size: 18 residues. The V gene's germline CDR1 is MNHNS and CDR2 SASEGT. The CDR3 region is CASSGTGTVNSYNSPLHF. The CDR3 DNA reads as TGTGCCAGCAGTGGGACAGGGACGGTGAACTCCTATAATTCACCCCTCCACTTT.

The sample holds one count of this clone. The rearrangement uses TRBV5-1 and TRBJ2-3; TRBD1 is a possible D gene (6 bases). Germline CDR1 and CDR2: SGHRS and YFSETQ. The CDR3 is 15 residues long. Trimming took off 1 base at V and 2 bases at J, with 11 bases between the two ends. The CDR3 DNA sequence: TGCGCCAGCAGCTTGACGGACAGAGCCACAGATACGCAGTATTTT. It yields the protein CASSLTDRATDTQYF.

This clone was picked up one time. This chain joins TRBV5-4 and TRBJ2-7; D possibly corresponds to TRBD2 (6 bases). From germline, CDR1 is SGHNT and CDR2 YYREEE (reference sequence). The V and J ends lost 4 bases and 4 bases respectively, with 18 bases between them. The CDR3 totals 15 residues. CDR3 protein: CASSLTPDYRYEQYF. Written as DNA, the CDR3 is TGTGCCAGCAGCCTGACTCCGGACTATCGGTACGAGCAGTACTTC.

The chain uses TRBV19 and TRBJ1-3; D call uncertain. The CDR3 sequence is 16 residues long. V lost 1 base and J lost 0, with 10 bases in between. Per germline, CDR1 LNHDA and CDR2 SQIVND (reference sequence). CDR3 region: CASSIAGKSSGNTIYF. Here the CDR3 DNA reads TGTGCCAGTAGTATAGCTGGGAAAAGCTCTGGAAACACCATATATTTT.

This sequence joins TRBV7-6 and TRBJ1-4; possibly TRBD1 for D (6 bases). The ends were cut back, 4 bases at V and 1 base at J, with 13 bases in the middle. Germline-derived CDR1 and CDR2 are SGHVS and FNYEAQ. The CDR3 runs 16 residues. The CDR3 DNA reads as TGTGCCAGCAGCTCCCGACAGGAACAAACTAATGAAAAACTGTTTTTT. It translates to CASSSRQEQTNEKLFF.

The gene calls are TRBV2 and TRBJ1-1, with 8 bases that match TRBD1. This CDR3 comprises 14 residues. V was pared by 6 bases and J by 1 base, with 4 bases of the junction left unmatched. Germline assignment: CDR1 SNHLY and CDR2 FYNNEI. The CDR3 nucleotides are TGTGCCAGCAGCTCGGACAGGGCGAACACTGAAGCTTTCTTT. Protein: CASSSDRANTEAFF.

This clone was seen just once. This rearrangement joins TRBV2 to TRBJ2-3; D remains ambiguous. This CDR3 is 15 amino acids long. Trimming removed 4 bases at V and 0 bases at J, with 11 bases between. The germline V gene encodes CDR1 SNHLY and CDR2 FYNNEI. The CDR3 bases are TGTGCCAGCAGTGGTTCCACTTCTAGCACAGATACGCAGTATTTT. Translation: CASSGSTSSTDTQYF.

The V gene is TRBV27, the J gene TRBJ1-4, with D possibly matching TRBD1 (6 bases). The CDR3 covers 14 residues. In germline, CDR1 is MNHEY, CDR2 SMNVEV (reference sequence). V lost 6 bases to trimming and J lost 6 bases, with 14 bases between them. The DNA of the CDR3 is TGTGCCAGCAGCGTACAGGGAGGGGATGAAAAACTGTTTTTT. Amino acid sequence: CASSVQGGDEKLFF.

The chain has TRBV19 and TRBJ1-1; D unclear. Trimming stripped 4 bases from V and 1 base from J, with 10 bases between. Germline assignment: CDR1 LNHDA and CDR2 SQIVND (reference sequence). The CDR3 loop spans 14 amino acids. CDR3 loop: CASSRREENTEAFF. Here the CDR3 DNA reads TGTGCCAGTAGTAGGAGGGAGGAGAACACTGAAGCTTTCTTT.

This clone is a singleton in its sample. The chain is built from TRBV5-8 and TRBJ1-5; maybe TRBD1 (5 bases). From germline, CDR1 is SGHTS and CDR2 YDEGEE. Trimming removed 5 bases at V and 2 bases at J, with 14 bases between. The CDR3 is 15 residues long. The CDR3 coding sequence is TGTGCCAGCAGACCGGGGTCACAGGGCAATCAGCCCCAGCATTTT. It codes for CASRPGSQGNQPQHF.

Note on this clone: Distinct nucleotide sequences in the sample also encode this CDR3. V and J are TRBV5-1 and TRBJ2-2; D call uncertain. This CDR3 is built from 14 residues. V lost 3 bases to trimming and J lost 0 bases, with 6 bases between them. Germline CDR1 and CDR2: SGHRS and YFSETQ. CDR3 in DNA: TGCGCCAGCAGCTCTGGAGCGAACACCGGGGAGCTGTTTTTT. It specifies CASSSGANTGELFF. The full variable domain, its missing parts supplied by reference TRBV5-1 and TRBJ2-2, is KAGVTQTPRYLIKTRGQQVTLSCSPISGHRSVSWYQQTPGQGLQFLFEYFSETQRNKGNFPGRFSGRQFSNSRSEMNVSTLELGDSALYLCASSSGANTGELFFGEGSRLTVL.